This T cell receptor (beta chain) is from a study of CD8 T cells in Susac syndrome. V gave up 1 base and J gave up 0 bases, with 16 bases separating them. This CDR3 has 17 residues. Germline values: CDR1 GTSNPN, CDR2 SVGIG (reference sequence). RNA in amounts of roughly 0.5 to 1 ug was reverse transcribed with random hexamers. immunoSEQ multiplex PCR amplified TCR beta CDR3 across 54 Vbeta, 13 Jbeta. TCRdb redid the calling of the immunoSEQ multiplex PCR reads with MiXCR, one entry per CDR3 protein. The sample comprises about 120,000 distinct CDR3 sequences, 92% of which are singletons, and about 0.12% rests with the top ten.

The specimen was CD8+ T cells from PBMCs. J is TRBJ2-1 and V is TRBV30; TRBD2 might be the D (6 bases). The sequence derives from a human donor in good health. The CDR3 sequence is CAWSGGRAGLSYNEQFF. The DNA for the CDR3 is TGTGCCTGGAGTGGCGGAAGAGCGGGCCTCTCCTACAATGAGCAGTTCTTC.